The clone carrying this TCR beta chain is identified as medium-sized from frequency. Sequenced patients had Stevens-Johnson syndrome or toxic epidermal necrolysis caused by carbamazepine. This entry belongs to a study of T cells in severe cutaneous drug reactions. Background on the study: The culprit drug was assigned by the Naranjo and ALDEN algorithms. Collected from acute- or recovery-stage patients: blister fluids/cells and PBMC.

Germline assignment: CDR1 SGDLS and CDR2 YYNGEE. The CDR3 length is 14 residues. Bulk and single-cell libraries used iRepertoire multiplex PCR with TCR subtype-specific primers. One entry per CDR3 protein, without DNA, is what TCRdb gives after re-calling the multiplex PCR reads. Recorded for this sample: more than 20,000 distinct CDR3 sequences. Sequenced: PBMCs. The rearrangement links TRBV9 to TRBJ2-1; TCRdb lists TRBD2, though no DNA is available to test this call. The clonotype was recovered from a human donor with toxic epidermal necrolysis, a severe cutaneous drug reaction. CDR3 sequence reads: CASSPGGLYNEQFF.